This TCR beta chain came from a study of siplizumab effects on memory and regulatory T cells. Assays examined about 9.1 x 10^4 TCR templates per sample. Sequencing was performed with immunoSEQ multiplex PCR; in TCRdb, only in-frame clones are kept and a portion is missing. The sample yields 57,000 or so clones, 85% to 95% seen once. Study-level results: The naive T cell population seemed more diverse than memory cells and seemed a major contributor to the alloresponse. The authors mapped only a minor fraction of alloreactive clones to unstimulated subsets. A significant reduction in alloreactive sequences traceable to unstimulated CD4+ memory cells was produced by siplizumab.

CDR1 MNHEY and CDR2 SMNVEV come from the germline V gene (reference sequence). CDR3 length: 17 residues. J gave up 0 bases and V 3 bases, and 8 bases lay outside the gene matches. A note on this clone: Its specificity is not known.

The V gene is TRBV27, the J gene TRBJ2-5, with 9 bases identical to TRBD2. Specimen: CD8+ T cells sorted from blood. This TCR was recovered from a human donor in good health. The CDR3 coding sequence is TGTGCCAGCAGTTTGCTAGCGGGGAACCCAAACCAAGAGACCCAGTACTTC. Protein product: CASSLLAGNPNQETQYF.